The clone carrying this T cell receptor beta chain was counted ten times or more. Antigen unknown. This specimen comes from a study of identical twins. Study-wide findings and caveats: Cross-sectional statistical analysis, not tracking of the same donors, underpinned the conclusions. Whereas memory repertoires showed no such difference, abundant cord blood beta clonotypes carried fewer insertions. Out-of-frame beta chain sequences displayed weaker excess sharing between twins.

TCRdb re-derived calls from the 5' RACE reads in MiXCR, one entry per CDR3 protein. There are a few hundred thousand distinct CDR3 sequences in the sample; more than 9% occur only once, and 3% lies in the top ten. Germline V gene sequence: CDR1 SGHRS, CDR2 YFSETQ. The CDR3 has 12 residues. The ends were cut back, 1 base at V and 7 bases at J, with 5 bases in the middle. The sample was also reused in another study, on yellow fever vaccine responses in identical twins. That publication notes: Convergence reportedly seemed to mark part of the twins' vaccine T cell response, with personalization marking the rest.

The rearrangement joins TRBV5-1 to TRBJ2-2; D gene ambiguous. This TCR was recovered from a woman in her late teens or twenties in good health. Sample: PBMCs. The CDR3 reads CASSLMVGELFF. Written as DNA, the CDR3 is TGCGCCAGCAGCTTGATGGTCGGGGAGCTGTTTTTT.